This T cell receptor (beta chain) was found in a study of shared clonotypes between healthy human individuals. Clones were read by immunoSEQ multiplex PCR, and TCRdb kept only the in-frame ones, dropping some. The profile shows some 470,000 clones, about three quarters of them singletons. Donors, without exception, were Caucasian adults residing in Nashville, Tennessee. The receptor was isolated from a middle-aged woman in good health. Some clones in this sample may be carry-over from other donors' samples. The sequenced material came from PBMCs.

CDR3 in DNA: TGTGCCAGCAGCGCCCGAAGACAGGGGGAGACCCAGTACTTC. Protein sequence: CASSARRQGETQYF. The chain links TRBV11-2 to TRBJ2-5; 8 bases line up with TRBD1. CDR3 length equals 14 residues. Trimming removed 5 bases from V and 5 bases from J; junction bases left unmatched: 7. The germline CDR1 and CDR2 sequences are SGHAT and FQNNGV.